The 29 T cell receptor beta chains presented below share a single source sample, sequenced in a study of molecular identifiers for immune sequencing clone quantification. TCRdb passed the PCR reads through MiXCR, listing each CDR3 protein once. The sample lists approximately 670,000 distinct CDR3 sequences, approximately 20% occurring once. The sequencing input was naive CD8+ T cells from blood, with Jurkat cell RNA spiked in. Specified subset: FACS-sorted CD8+CD4-CCR7+CD45RA+ naive T cells. These receptors were obtained from a human donor in good health. Some libraries in this study had Jurkat cell RNA spiked in.

This clonotype was seen many times. The chain couples TRBV2 to TRBJ1-1; no clear D gene. Trimming left V 3 bases short and J 5 bases short, with 10 bases between. The CDR3 extends over 13 amino acids. The germline CDR1 and CDR2 sequences are SNHLY and FYNNEI. The CDR3 nucleotides are TGTGCCAGCAGTGAGGGGAGTCGGACTGAAGCTTTCTTT. Translating it yields CASSEGSRTEAFF.

This clonotype was seen many times. The V call is TRBV27, the J call TRBJ2-7; TRBD2 is a possible D gene (5 bases). Germline V gene sequence: CDR1 MNHEY, CDR2 SMNVEV (reference sequence). This CDR3 has 14 amino acids. With 5 bases removed from V and 0 bases from J, the gap between germline ends came to 11 bases. The chain's CDR3 is CASSPRGTSYEQYF. DNA for the CDR3: TGTGCCAGCAGTCCCCGGGGTACCTCCTACGAGCAGTACTTC.

The V and J genes are TRBV7-6 and TRBJ2-1; 10 positions agree with TRBD2. CDR3 length: 16 residues. V shed 2 bases and J 8 bases; nucleotides not matched to a gene: 9. CDR1 and CDR2 (germline): SGHVS, FNYEAQ. The DNA of the CDR3 is TGTGCCAGCAGCTTAAGGGGCAGCGGGGGGGCCGATGAGCAGTTCTTC. This gives the protein CASSLRGSGGADEQFF.

Note on this clonotype: A much larger clone lies one base from this, so it may be a read error. J is TRBJ2-7 and V is TRBV11-3, with 7 positions matching TRBD1. Germline V gives CDR1 SGHNT, CDR2 YENEEA. With 3 bases clipped from V and 4 bases from J, the junction kept 3 bases outside the gene matches. The CDR3 spans 13 residues. The CDR3 DNA reads TGTGCCAGCAGCTTGACACAGGGGTACGAGCAGTACTTC. Its translation: CASSLTQGYEQYF.

CDR3 nucleotides: TGCGCCAGCAGCCAAGAGGGTCTAGGCTCCTACGAGCAGTACTTC. This gives the protein CASSQEGLGSYEQYF. This sequence joins TRBV4-3 and TRBJ2-7; D unresolved. The CDR3 spans 15 residues. V lost 0 bases and J 0 bases, leaving 9 bases between the germline ends. Looked up from germline, CDR1 is LGHNA and CDR2 is YSLEER.

There are many counts of this clonotype. The V call is TRBV7-6, the J call TRBJ2-7; possibly TRBD2 for D (6 bases). This CDR3 region has 15 residues. The germline CDR1 and CDR2 sequences are SGHVS and FNYEAQ. V was pared by 0 bases and J by 7 bases, with 16 bases between. The DNA for the CDR3 is TGTGCCAGCAGCTTAGCTGGGACGGGGGTGAGGGAGCAGTACTTC. It encodes CASSLAGTGVREQYF.

This clonotype was counted only a few times. The chain recombines TRBV28 with TRBJ2-1, with 8 bases fitting TRBD2. This CDR3 region has 16 residues. The V gene end was trimmed by 5 bases and the J gene end by 8 bases; junction bases not matched to a gene: 14. Germline V gene sequence: CDR1 MDHEN, CDR2 SYDVKM. The CDR3 protein is CASSPLPGLGNYEQFF. DNA of the CDR3: TGTGCCAGCAGTCCGCTCCCGGGACTAGGGAATTATGAGCAGTTCTTC.

Notes on this clonotype: This may be a read error: a much more frequent sequence differs by one nucleotide. As the CDR3 is not closed by the conserved phenylalanine or tryptophan, this likely results from a read error. The rearrangement joins TRBV7-9 to TRBJ1-4; 9 bases line up with TRBD1. V lost 5 bases to trimming and J lost 6 bases; unmatched junction nucleotides: 7. The CDR3 covers 15 residues. In germline, CDR1 is SEHNR, CDR2 FQNEAQ (reference sequence). CDR3 DNA: TGTGCCAGCAGCCTAGGACAGGGGTCCGATGAAAAACTGTTTTCT. Translation gives CASSLGQGSDEKLFS.

This clonotype was counted a few times. This chain joins TRBV2 and TRBJ2-6; no definite D call. The CDR3 has 16 residues. Germline V gene sequence: CDR1 SNHLY, CDR2 FYNNEI. V was trimmed by 11 bases and J by 0 bases, leaving 17 bases between them. CDR3 nucleotides: TGTGCCGCCCTTTGGGTCCTGATCTCTGGGGCCAACGTCCTGACTTTC. Its protein product is CAALWVLISGANVLTF.

This clonotype was counted ten times or more. J is TRBJ2-2 and V is TRBV9, with 12 nucleotides matching TRBD2. Trimming at V came to 3 bases and at J to 5 bases, leaving 17 bases not matched to a gene. From germline, CDR1 is SGDLS and CDR2 YYNGEE. The CDR3 is made up of 20 amino acids. CDR3 in DNA: TGTGCCAGCAGCGGAACAGGGGGCTTGACTAGCGGGAGCAATACCGGGGAGCTGTTTTTT. This gives the protein CASSGTGGLTSGSNTGELFF. Full variable domain (missing parts from reference TRBV9 and TRBJ2-2): DSGVTQTPKHLITATGQRVTLRCSPRSGDLSVYWYQQSLDQGLQFLIQYYNGEERAKGNILERFSAQQFPDLHSELNLSSLELGDSALYFCASSGTGGLTSGSNTGELFFGEGSRLTVL.

Here the CDR3 DNA reads TGTGCCAGCTCCGATGGGGGGGTCTCCTCCTATAATTCACCCCTCCACTTT. Its translation is CASSDGGVSSYNSPLHF. The J gene is TRBJ1-6, the V gene TRBV5-6; maybe TRBD1 (5 bases). This CDR3 comprises 17 residues. With 7 bases removed from V and 0 bases from J, the gap between germline ends came to 17 bases. Germline loops: CDR1 SGHDT, CDR2 YYEEEE.

The genes are TRBV20-1 and TRBJ2-7; D is possibly TRBD1 (6 bases). CDR1 DFQATT and CDR2 SNEGSKA come from the germline V gene (reference sequence). The CDR3 is 18 amino acids. Deletions cut 1 base from V and 0 bases from J, with 22 bases between. CDR3 region: CSARVPGHRPGSSYEQYF. CDR3 nucleotide sequence: TGCAGTGCTAGAGTCCCGGGACATAGGCCGGGGAGCTCCTACGAGCAGTACTTC.

Concerning this clonotype itself: A clone one base away is much larger, so this may be a read error. The V call is TRBV19, the J call TRBJ1-5, with D uncertain. Germline values: CDR1 LNHDA, CDR2 SQIVND (reference sequence). The CDR3 consists of 11 residues. The CDR3 nucleotides read TGTGCCGGTAGCAACAATCAGCCCCAGCATTTT. Encoded protein: CAGSNNQPQHF.

This clonotype was detected many times. The chain has TRBV9 and TRBJ2-2; weak D call: TRBD1 (5 bases). CDR1 is SGDLS and CDR2 is YYNGEE in the germline V gene. The length of the CDR3 is 13 residues. Trimming took 4 bases from V and 5 from J, leaving 9 bases between them. Written as DNA, the CDR3 is TGTGCCAGCAGCAAGGGGTATACCGGGGAGCTGTTTTTT. It specifies CASSKGYTGELFF. The entire variable domain, with the rest obtained from reference TRBV9 and TRBJ2-2, is as follows: DSGVTQTPKHLITATGQRVTLRCSPRSGDLSVYWYQQSLDQGLQFLIQYYNGEERAKGNILERFSAQQFPDLHSELNLSSLELGDSALYFCASSKGYTGELFFGEGSRLTVL.

A remark on this clonotype: Given a much more abundant clone one base away, this may be a read error. The chain links TRBV4-2 to TRBJ2-7, with D unresolved. This CDR3 has 14 amino acids. Germline V gene data show CDR1 as LGHNA and CDR2 as YNFKEQ. This CDR3 reads CVSSPRTSNYEQYF. Here the CDR3 DNA reads TGTGTCAGCAGCCCCCGGACCAGCAACTACGAGCAGTACTTC.

A note on this clonotype: This may come from a read error, since a much larger clone is one base off. The CDR3 region is CVSSSTTRNTEAFF. The CDR3, as DNA: TGTGTCAGCAGTTCAACAACCCGGAACACTGAAGCTTTCTTT. The chain uses TRBV12-3 or TRBV12-4 and TRBJ1-1; unclear D gene. The CDR3 consists of 14 residues.

This clonotype appeared many times. The chain joins TRBV29-1 to TRBJ2-3; the match to TRBD2 covers 8 bases. The CDR3 runs to 14 residues. Trimming at V came to 2 bases and at J to 4 bases, leaving 5 bases not matched to a gene. Germline CDR1 SQVTM, CDR2 ANQGSEA. The DNA of the CDR3 is TGCAGCGTTGAACACGGGGGGGCCGCAGATACGCAGTATTTT. Its protein is CSVEHGGAADTQYF.

This clonotype was seen ten or more times. The chain employs TRBV13 and TRBJ1-1; no reliable D call. Trimming stripped 4 bases from V and 2 bases from J, with 11 bases between. The CDR3 is 14 amino acids. Germline-derived CDR1 and CDR2 are PRHDT and FYEKMQ (reference sequence). CDR3 nucleotide sequence: TGTGCCAGCAGCTCTGGTAACAGTAACACTGAAGCTTTCTTT. Protein product: CASSSGNSNTEAFF.

This clonotype was detected many times. V usage is TRBV30 and J usage is TRBJ2-3; TRBD2 agrees at 9 bases. J was trimmed by 2 bases and V by 4 bases; bases with no gene match: 4. Looked up from germline, CDR1 is GTSNPN and CDR2 is SVGIG (reference sequence). This CDR3 region has 14 residues. The CDR3 DNA follows: TGTGCCTGGAATTTAGCGGGAGCCACAGATACGCAGTATTTT. Translation gives CAWNLAGATDTQYF.

This clonotype was seen repeatedly, ten times or more. The chain is built from TRBV12-5 and TRBJ2-7, with D unresolved. The ends were cut back, 0 bases at V and 0 bases at J, with 9 bases in the middle. Germline values: CDR1 LGHNT, CDR2 FRNRAP. This CDR3 contains 15 residues. The CDR3 region has the DNA TGTGCTAGTGGTTTGGTAGGGCCGGCCTCCTACGAGCAGTACTTC. Protein: CASGLVGPASYEQYF.

This clonotype showed up many times. The chain recombines TRBV29-1 with TRBJ2-3; 8 positions match TRBD1. The CDR3 consists of 17 residues. From germline, CDR1 is SQVTM and CDR2 ANQGSEA. The J segment lost 8 bases and the V segment lost 0 bases, leaving 16 bases of the junction unmatched. The DNA of the CDR3 is TGCAGCGTTGAAGACCCTCTGACAGGGGCCCAGTGGCCTACGCAGTATTTT. Amino acids: CSVEDPLTGAQWPTQYF.

The chain combines TRBV6-5 with TRBJ1-1, with a tentative D call TRBD1 (6 bases). V was shortened by 0 bases and J by 4 bases, with 12 bases between the two germline ends. The CDR3 sequence is 15 residues long. Germline-derived CDR1 and CDR2 are MNHEY and SVGAGI. CDR3 nucleotides: TGTGCCAGCAGTTACTCAATAGGGGGGGTCACTGAAGCTTTCTTT. Its protein is CASSYSIGGVTEAFF.

This chain connects TRBV27 to TRBJ2-1, with TRBD2 matching 7 bases. The CDR3 is 14 residues long. CDR1 MNHEY and CDR2 SMNVEV come from the germline V gene (reference sequence). Unmatched junction bases numbered 9, after V lost 7 bases and J lost 6 bases. The CDR3, as DNA: TGTGCCAGCACTTCATTGGGAGGGTCCAATGAGCAGTTCTTC. Translation gives CASTSLGGSNEQFF.

This clonotype was found many times. V is TRBV4-3 and J is TRBJ1-4; D possibly corresponds to TRBD1 (5 bases). V was shortened by 1 base and J by 6 bases, with 15 bases between the two germline ends. The CDR3 is made up of 16 amino acids. Germline CDR1 reads LGHNA; CDR2 reads YSLEER. The CDR3 DNA reads TGCGCCAGCAGCCAAGGAGTTGGGGCCGGAGATGAAAAACTGTTTTTT. Translated, it gives CASSQGVGAGDEKLFF.

J is TRBJ2-7 and V is TRBV27, with TRBD2 matching over 12 bases. With 3 bases clipped from V and 5 bases from J, the junction kept 8 bases outside the gene matches. This CDR3 has 16 residues. CDR1 MNHEY and CDR2 SMNVEV come from the germline V gene (reference sequence). The CDR3 region is CASSLGLAGGPDEQYF. The DNA for the CDR3 is TGTGCCAGCAGTTTGGGCCTAGCGGGAGGGCCTGACGAGCAGTACTTC.

The chain employs TRBV27 and TRBJ2-7, with D perhaps matching TRBD2 (5 bases). The germline CDR1 and CDR2 sequences are MNHEY and SMNVEV (reference sequence). The CDR3 is 13 residues long. V was cut by 5 bases and J by 0 bases, with 8 bases left in between. The CDR3 DNA follows: TGTGCCAGCAGTGGTAGCGCCTCCTACGAGCAGTACTTC. Protein sequence: CASSGSASYEQYF.

This clonotype was recorded at least ten times. The chain recombines TRBV20-1 with TRBJ2-2; 13 bases agree with TRBD2. Germline lookup yields CDR1 DFQATT and CDR2 SNEGSKA (reference sequence). The CDR3 is 16 amino acids. The V and J ends lost 0 bases and 7 bases, in that order; junction bases with no gene match: 5. The CDR3 reads CSARDPGLAGLGELFF. The CDR3 DNA sequence: TGCAGTGCTAGAGATCCGGGACTAGCGGGACTCGGGGAGCTGTTTTTT.

Many counts were recorded for this clonotype. The V gene is TRBV6-5, the J gene TRBJ2-7; 7 positions match TRBD2. The CDR3 contains 15 residues. V lost 5 bases to trimming and J lost 4 bases; unmatched junction nucleotides: 11. CDR1 MNHEY and CDR2 SVGAGI come from the germline V gene. As DNA, the CDR3 is TGTGCCAGCAGTGGTGACCGACTAGCTTATTACGAGCAGTACTTC. Protein: CASSGDRLAYYEQYF.

CDR3 DNA sequence: TGTGCCAGCAGTTTACCAGAGGCTACCTACAATGAGCAGTTCTTC. This codes for CASSLPEATYNEQFF. The chain uses TRBV12-3 or TRBV12-4 and TRBJ2-1, with unresolved D. V was trimmed by 2 bases and J by 2 bases, leaving 10 bases between them. The CDR3 is made up of 15 amino acids.